The entry below describes one T cell receptor (beta chain). Method: immunoSEQ multiplex PCR; TCRdb's copy keeps in-frame clones and lacks some. This sample yields 270,000 or so clones, of which 85% to 90% are seen a single time; more than 10% belongs to the top ten. This sample stems from a study of blood T cell repertoires in COVID-19. CDR3 length: 15 amino acids. Trimming removed 5 bases from V and 0 bases from J, with 11 bases in between. Germline CDR1 and CDR2: MNHNY and SVGAGI (reference sequence). The chain uses TRBV6-6 and TRBJ1-5, with D perhaps matching TRBD1 (6 bases). What was sequenced was peripheral blood. This receptor was taken from a woman between 25 and 40 years old with COVID-19, enrolled during active disease. The CDR3 DNA reads TGTGCCAGCAGTGGGGACAATTTTAGCAATCAGCCCCAGCATTTT. This codes for CASSGDNFSNQPQHF.